Following are 23 T cell receptor beta chains from one sample sequenced in a study of lymphopenia after photon versus proton radiotherapy. Libraries were prepared by immunoSEQ multiplex PCR; TCRdb keeps only in-frame clonotypes and omits some of them. The sample lists some 64,000 clones, roughly nine tenths occurring once. The sequences come from peripheral blood, collected from a patient treated with proton-based radiotherapy. The receptors stem from an elderly man with esophageal cancer.

CDR3 sequence: CASSVVGQGVTSGTQYF. For the CDR3, the DNA is TGTGCCAGCAGCGTAGTAGGCCAGGGGGTGACTTCGGGAACCCAGTACTTC. The gene calls are TRBV9 and TRBJ2-5; 7 positions agree with TRBD1. The V and J ends lost 0 bases and 8 bases, in that order; junction bases with no gene match: 16. CDR1 is SGDLS and CDR2 is YYNGEE in the germline V gene. CDR3 length: 17 amino acids.

V is TRBV7-3 and J is TRBJ2-3, with 8 positions matching TRBD2. Germline V CDR1 and CDR2: SGHTA, FQGTGA. Losses at the gene ends were 5 bases for V and 5 bases for J; bases not matched to a gene: 12. This CDR3 has 16 residues. CDR3 bases: TGTGCCAGCAGCCCGGGACTAGGGGAGGGGGTAGATACGCAGTATTTT. Translation: CASSPGLGEGVDTQYF.

This chain connects TRBV5-1 to TRBJ1-2, with TRBD1 matching over 9 bases. Germline V gene sequence: CDR1 SGHRS, CDR2 YFSETQ. The CDR3 contains 14 residues. The J segment lost 4 bases and the V segment lost 4 bases, leaving 5 bases of the junction unmatched. The CDR3 loop is CASSTRTGAYGYTF. Here the CDR3 DNA reads TGCGCCAGCAGCACTAGGACAGGGGCCTATGGCTACACCTTC.

The chain couples TRBV6-5 to TRBJ2-3; D not resolved. Trimming took off 6 bases at V and 2 bases at J, with 12 bases between the two ends. The germline V gene has CDR1 MNHEY and CDR2 SVGAGI. The CDR3 runs to 14 residues. The CDR3 sequence: CASREGLDTDTQYF. Written as DNA, the CDR3 is TGTGCCAGCAGAGAAGGCCTCGACACAGATACGCAGTATTTT.

This rearrangement joins TRBV7-6 to TRBJ2-2; 11 bases are a match to TRBD2. The V and J ends lost 5 bases and 0 bases, in that order; junction bases with no gene match: 2. The germline V gene encodes CDR1 SGHVS and CDR2 FNYEAQ. The CDR3 runs 16 residues. CDR3 coding DNA: TGTGCCAGCAGCCCTAGCGGGGGGCCGAACACCGGGGAGCTGTTTTTT. Translating it yields CASSPSGGPNTGELFF.

With regard to this clone: Other DNA sequences in the sample encode the same CDR3. This sequence joins TRBV6-5 and TRBJ1-5; D may be TRBD1 (5 bases). V lost 2 bases and J 2 bases, leaving 7 bases between the germline ends. The CDR3 has 14 residues. In germline, CDR1 is MNHEY, CDR2 SVGAGI. DNA for the CDR3: TGTGCCAGCAGTTACAGGGGTGGCAATCAGCCCCAGCATTTT. Its translation is CASSYRGGNQPQHF.

This sequence joins TRBV10-3 and TRBJ2-7; maybe TRBD2 (6 bases). CDR3 length equals 12 residues. V lost 10 bases and J 2 bases, leaving 12 bases between the germline ends. CDR1 ENHRY and CDR2 SYGVKD come from the germline V gene. CDR3 DNA: TGTGCCACCCTGGGAGGTACCTACGAGCAGTACTTC. It translates to CATLGGTYEQYF.

J is TRBJ1-1 and V is TRBV23-1; 7 bases map to TRBD1. TRBV23-1 is an open reading frame whose function is uncertain. J was trimmed by 1 base and V by 5 bases; bases with no gene match: 4. This CDR3 comprises 14 residues. The CDR3 region has the DNA TGCGCCAGCAGTAGACAGGGCACGAACACTGAAGCTTTCTTT. Encoded protein: CASSRQGTNTEAFF.

The V gene is TRBV18, the J gene TRBJ1-5, with D unclear. The CDR3 is 12 amino acids. V dropped 6 bases and J dropped 4 bases, with 7 bases sitting between them. Looked up from germline, CDR1 is KGHSH and CDR2 is LQKENI. The CDR3 region has the DNA TGTGCCAGCTCGGACCCTAATCAGCCCCAGCATTTT. The encoded protein is CASSDPNQPQHF.

V and J are TRBV30 and TRBJ1-1, with D possibly being TRBD1 (6 bases). CDR3 length equals 13 residues. Per the germline V gene, CDR1 is GTSNPN and CDR2 is SVGIG (reference sequence). Trimming removed 3 bases from V and 8 bases from J, with 16 bases in between. For the CDR3, the DNA is TGTGCCTGGAGAGCGGGACAATGGGGCGAAGCTTTCTTT. Translating it yields CAWRAGQWGEAFF.

This clone appeared a few times. This chain links TRBV18 with TRBJ2-6, with 7 positions matching TRBD2. V shed 4 bases and J 0 bases; nucleotides not matched to a gene: 6. The CDR3 covers 17 residues. Per germline, CDR1 KGHSH and CDR2 LQKENI. The CDR3 sequence: CASSLSWGGSGANVLTF. The CDR3 nucleotides are TGTGCCAGCTCACTTTCATGGGGGGGCTCTGGGGCCAACGTCCTGACTTTC. Based on the CDR3 plus reference TRBV18 and TRBJ2-6, the full variable domain is NAGVMQNPRHLVRRRGQEARLRCSPMKGHSHVYWYRQLPEEGLKFMVYLQKENIIDESGMPKERFSAEFPKEGPSILRIQQVVRGDSAAYFCASSLSWGGSGANVLTFGAGSRLTVL.

The chain couples TRBV7-2 to TRBJ2-3, with D uncertain. Per the germline V gene, CDR1 is SGHTA and CDR2 is FQGNSA. The V gene lost 1 base and the J gene lost 4 bases, with 6 bases spanning the gap. The CDR3 consists of 13 residues. In DNA form, the CDR3 reads TGTGCCAGCAGCTTAGAACAGTCAGATACGCAGTATTTT. It yields the protein CASSLEQSDTQYF.

The V call is TRBV25-1, the J call TRBJ2-3, with unresolved D. From germline, CDR1 is MGHDK and CDR2 SYGVNS. This CDR3 spans 14 amino acids. With 0 bases removed from V and 1 base from J, the gap between germline ends came to 5 bases. The CDR3 loop reads CASSEYKGTDTQYF. The CDR3 DNA follows: TGTGCCAGCAGTGAATATAAGGGCACAGATACGCAGTATTTT.

This chain connects TRBV11-2 to TRBJ2-7, with D uncertain. The CDR3 sequence is 16 residues long. The germline V gene has CDR1 SGHAT and CDR2 FQNNGV. Deletions cut 2 bases from V and 3 bases from J, with 17 bases between. CDR3 amino acids: CASSLPSDFGYYEQYF. The CDR3 region has the DNA TGTGCCAGCAGCTTACCTTCAGACTTTGGGTACTACGAGCAGTACTTC.

The chain combines TRBV30 with TRBJ2-7; no clear D. V gave up 0 bases and J gave up 2 bases, with 8 bases separating them. This CDR3 is 13 amino acids long. Germline V gene data show CDR1 as GTSNPN and CDR2 as SVGIG (reference sequence). CDR3 in amino acids: CAWSVGPTYEQYF. In DNA form, the CDR3 reads TGTGCCTGGAGTGTTGGGCCCACCTACGAGCAGTACTTC. Full variable domain (remainder filled in from reference TRBV30 and TRBJ2-7): SQTIHQWPATLVQPVGSPLSLECTVEGTSNPNLYWYRQAAGRGLQLLFYSVGIGQISSEVPQNLSASRPQDRQFILSSKKLLLSDSGFYLCAWSVGPTYEQYFGPGTRLTVT.

The rearrangement uses TRBV4-3 and TRBJ2-7; 10 bases map to TRBD2. V trimming: 1 base; J trimming: 0 bases; junction bases outside the gene matches: 6. Germline assignment: CDR1 LGHNA and CDR2 YSLEER. This CDR3 comprises 17 residues. CDR3 nucleotides: TGCGCCAGCAGCCAAGGGCTAGCGGGGGAAGTCTCCTACGAGCAGTACTTC. This translates into CASSQGLAGEVSYEQYF.

The gene calls are TRBV27 and TRBJ1-1; a weak D match, TRBD1 (5 bases). Per the germline V gene, CDR1 is MNHEY and CDR2 is SMNVEV (reference sequence). The V gene lost 0 bases and the J gene lost 3 bases, with 11 bases spanning the gap. The CDR3 contains 15 residues. CDR3 loop: CASSLSGGGYTEAFF. The CDR3 nucleotides are TGTGCCAGCAGTTTATCTGGGGGGGGTTACACTGAAGCTTTCTTT.

This chain connects TRBV5-4 to TRBJ2-3, with D unresolved. The V gene lost 4 bases and the J gene lost 1 base, with 7 bases spanning the gap. The CDR3 is made up of 13 amino acids. Germline V gives CDR1 SGHNT, CDR2 YYREEE (reference sequence). CDR3 residues: CASSPQRTDTQYF. CDR3 coding DNA: TGTGCCAGCAGCCCGCAGCGCACAGATACGCAGTATTTT.

The chain carries TRBV10-3 and TRBJ2-7; perhaps D is TRBD1 or TRBD2 (5 bases each). CDR3 size: 13 residues. The germline V and J ends were trimmed by 4 bases and 5 bases, with 12 bases remaining between them. In germline, CDR1 is ENHRY, CDR2 SYGVKD. The CDR3 sequence is CAISGGTFDEQYF. Here the CDR3 DNA reads TGTGCCATCAGTGGAGGGACGTTCGACGAGCAGTACTTC.

The chain recombines TRBV2 with TRBJ1-1; D unclear. Trimming took 4 bases from V and 1 from J, leaving 10 bases between them. Germline-derived CDR1 and CDR2 are SNHLY and FYNNEI. CDR3 length: 14 residues. CDR3 sequence: CASSALTWNTEAFF. CDR3 DNA: TGTGCCAGCAGTGCTCTGACATGGAACACTGAAGCTTTCTTT.

This clone was seen only a few times. The rearrangement joins TRBV5-1 to TRBJ2-5; a possible D gene is TRBD1 (6 bases). CDR1 is SGHRS and CDR2 is YFSETQ in the germline V gene. The CDR3 extends over 18 amino acids. Trimming took 4 bases from V and 1 from J, leaving 23 bases between them. In DNA, the CDR3 is TGCGCCAGCAGCCCACACAGGGTTTCACAACCTATCCAAGAGACCCAGTACTTC. Protein sequence: CASSPHRVSQPIQETQYF. Full variable domain (rest looked up from reference TRBV5-1 and TRBJ2-5): KAGVTQTPRYLIKTRGQQVTLSCSPISGHRSVSWYQQTPGQGLQFLFEYFSETQRNKGNFPGRFSGRQFSNSRSEMNVSTLELGDSALYLCASSPHRVSQPIQETQYFGPGTRLLVL.

This chain uses TRBV5-4 with TRBJ1-2, with a possible D match to TRBD1 (6 bases). Trimming cost V 3 bases and J 4 bases, with 10 bases left between them. CDR1 is SGHNT, CDR2 YYREEE, per germline (reference sequence). This CDR3 contains 13 residues. CDR3 in DNA: TGTGCCAGCAGCTCAGGACAGATCTATGGCTACACCTTC. It specifies CASSSGQIYGYTF. Variable domain in full (rest from reference TRBV5-4 and TRBJ1-2): ETGVTQSPTHLIKTRGQQVTLRCSSQSGHNTVSWYQQALGQGPQFIFQYYREEENGRGNFPPRFSGLQFPNYSSELNVNALELDDSALYLCASSSGQIYGYTFGSGTRLTVV.

This clone appeared once. The chain is built from TRBV5-4 and TRBJ2-5; 16 bases line up with TRBD2. V shed 3 bases, J shed 5 bases, and the junction held 4 bases outside the gene matches. Looked up from germline, CDR1 is SGHNT and CDR2 is YYREEE (reference sequence). The CDR3 sequence is 16 residues long. The CDR3 sequence is CASSWGLAGGLETQYF. DNA of the CDR3: TGTGCCAGCAGCTGGGGACTAGCGGGAGGGCTGGAGACCCAGTACTTC.